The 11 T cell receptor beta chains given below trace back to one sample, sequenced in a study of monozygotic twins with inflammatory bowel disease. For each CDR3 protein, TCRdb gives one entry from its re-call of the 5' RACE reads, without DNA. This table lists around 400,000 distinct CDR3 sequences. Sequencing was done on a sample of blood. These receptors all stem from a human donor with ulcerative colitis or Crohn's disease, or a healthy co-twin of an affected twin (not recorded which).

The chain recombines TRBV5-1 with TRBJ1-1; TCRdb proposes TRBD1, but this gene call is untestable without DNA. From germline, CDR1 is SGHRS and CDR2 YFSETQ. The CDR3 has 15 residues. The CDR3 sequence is CASSLATGVTTEAFF.

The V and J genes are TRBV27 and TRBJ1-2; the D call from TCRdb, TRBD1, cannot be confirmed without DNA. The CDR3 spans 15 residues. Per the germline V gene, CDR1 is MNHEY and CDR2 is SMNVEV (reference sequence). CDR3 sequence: CASRPKPDRFYGYTF.

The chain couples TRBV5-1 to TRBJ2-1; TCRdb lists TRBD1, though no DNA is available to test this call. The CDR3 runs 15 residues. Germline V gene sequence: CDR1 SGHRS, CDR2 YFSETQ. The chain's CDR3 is CASSPSGTNSHEQFF.

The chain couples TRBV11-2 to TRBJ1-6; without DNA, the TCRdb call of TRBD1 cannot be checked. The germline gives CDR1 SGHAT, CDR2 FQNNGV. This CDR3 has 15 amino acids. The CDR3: CASSELQGDNSPLHF.

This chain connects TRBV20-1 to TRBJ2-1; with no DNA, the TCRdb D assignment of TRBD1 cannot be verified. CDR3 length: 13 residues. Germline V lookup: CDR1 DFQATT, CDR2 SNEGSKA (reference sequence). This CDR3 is CSARQGSNNEQFF.

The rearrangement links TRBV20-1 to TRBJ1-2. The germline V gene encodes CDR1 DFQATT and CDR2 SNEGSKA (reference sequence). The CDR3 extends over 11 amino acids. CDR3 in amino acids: CSARPVGGYTF.

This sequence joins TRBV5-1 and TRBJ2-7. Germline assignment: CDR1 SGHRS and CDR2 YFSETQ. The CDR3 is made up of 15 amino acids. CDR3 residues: CASSLEEGIIYEQYF.

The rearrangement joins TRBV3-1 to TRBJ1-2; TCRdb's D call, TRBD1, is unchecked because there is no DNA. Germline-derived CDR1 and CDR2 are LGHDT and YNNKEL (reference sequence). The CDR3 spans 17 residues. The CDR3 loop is CASSQPPWGGGSYGYTF.

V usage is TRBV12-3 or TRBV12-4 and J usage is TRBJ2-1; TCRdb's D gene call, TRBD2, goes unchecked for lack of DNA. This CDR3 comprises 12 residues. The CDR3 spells CASRRALNEQFF.

This chain's CDR3 is CASSSRGQNTGELFF. The chain employs TRBV5-4 and TRBJ2-2; TCRdb's assignment of TRBD1 cannot be checked, as there is no DNA. The V gene's germline CDR1 is SGHNT and CDR2 YYREEE (reference sequence). The CDR3 contains 15 residues. The variable domain in full, with the rest retrieved from reference TRBV5-4 and TRBJ2-2, is ETGVTQSPTHLIKTRGQQVTLRCSSQSGHNTVSWYQQALGQGPQFIFQYYREEENGRGNFPPRFSGLQFPNYSSELNVNALELDDSALYLCASSSRGQNTGELFFGEGSRLTVL.

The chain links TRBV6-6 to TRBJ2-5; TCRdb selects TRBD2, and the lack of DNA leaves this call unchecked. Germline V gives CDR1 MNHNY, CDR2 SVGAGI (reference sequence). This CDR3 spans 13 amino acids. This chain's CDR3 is CASSLSGGETQYF.